This TCR beta chain was observed in a study of T-cell reconstitution after alpha-beta-depleted transplantation in children. Study results and caveats: Some patients showed high day-60 TCRbeta diversity, which derived from surviving recipient T cells and thymic progenitors. Roughly two months post-transplant, alpha-beta T cells reportedly originated from several hundred graft clones that had expanded. A year had passed since transplant, and T-cell counts and diversity by then came mostly from newly produced T cells.

This clonotype occurred many times. Its antigen is not known. Preparation of the TCRbeta library used unique molecular identifiers. TCRdb re-called the PCR reads through MiXCR, storing one row per CDR3 protein. The sample has around 700,000 distinct CDR3 sequences; around 13% are singletons. The CDR3 loop spans 12 amino acids. The germline V gene has CDR1 SGHVS and CDR2 FQNEAQ. Deletions cut 3 bases from V and 8 bases from J, with 8 bases between. Sequences were derived from PBMCs, sampled before TCRalphabeta/CD19-depleted stem cell transplant. This rearrangement joins TRBV7-8 to TRBJ2-1; D gene uncertain. The TCR was taken from a girl aged 2 to 10 with congenital amegakaryocytic thrombocytopenia, due to receive a stem cell transplant. Here the CDR3 reads CASSFLPDEQFF. The CDR3 coding sequence is TGTGCCAGCAGCTTTCTCCCTGATGAGCAGTTCTTC. The full variable domain, completed using reference TRBV7-8 and TRBJ2-1, is GAGVSQSPRYKVAKRGQDVALRCDPISGHVSLFWYQQALGQGPEFLTYFQNEAQLDKSGLPSDRFFAERPEGSVSTLKIQRTQQEDSAVYLCASSFLPDEQFFGPGTRLTVL.